This T cell receptor (beta chain) was found in a study of shared T cell receptors in the human thymus. Produced via immunoSEQ multiplex PCR; TCRdb's table is partial and in-frame only. Altogether some 660,000 clones are present, around 87% being singletons, with the ten largest covering roughly 0.0087%. Germline values: CDR1 MNHNY, CDR2 SVGAGI (reference sequence). CDR3 size: 15 residues. J lost 4 bases, V lost 7 bases, and 6 bases had no gene match. These data also featured in a second study, about human thymus T cells.

Sequenced material: thymocytes. The rearrangement joins TRBV6-6 to TRBJ1-5; 11 positions agree with TRBD1. The source is a boy under two years old with a congenital heart defect. CDR3 amino acids: CASTGDRGTNQPQHF. In nucleotides, the CDR3 is TGTGCCAGCACAGGGGACAGGGGGACAAATCAGCCCCAGCATTTT.